Listed below are T cell receptor beta chains from one sample, sequenced in a study of blood T cell repertoires in COVID-19. This table comes from immunoSEQ multiplex PCR, and its TCRdb copy is limited to in-frame clones, with some not included. This table holds 200,000 or so clones, roughly nine tenths found once. The source material was peripheral blood. The receptors here all came from a woman between 45 and 65 years old with acute or convalescent COVID-19. CDR3s include the opening cysteine and the closing phenylalanine or tryptophan. Fields, in order: clone size, V gene, J gene, D gene, CDR3 protein, CDR3 DNA. D genes are given only for firm matches. Not every row has a clone size; where given, it reads once, few, many or a size class.

NA	TRBV12-3/TRBV12-4	TRBJ1-3	TRBD1	CASRTGQGNTIYF	TGTGCCAGCAGGACAGGGCAAGGAAACACCATATATTTT
NA	TRBV24-1	TRBJ2-7	TRBD2	CATSDSGSYEQYF	TGTGCCACCAGTGACAGCGGGAGTTACGAGCAGTACTTC
NA	TRBV29-1	TRBJ2-1	TRBD2	CSSDPLAGGDEQFF	TGCAGCTCTGACCCTCTAGCGGGAGGGGATGAGCAGTTCTTC
NA	TRBV19	TRBJ1-3	NA	CASTQGSSGNTIYF	TGTGCCAGTACCCAGGGGAGCTCTGGAAACACCATATATTTT
NA	TRBV30	TRBJ2-3	NA	CAWSSGTDTQYF	TGTGCCTGGAGCTCAGGGACAGATACGCAGTATTTT
few	TRBV5-6	TRBJ1-1	NA	CASSLGPGSTEAFF	TGTGCCAGCAGCTTGGGGCCGGGTTCCACTGAAGCTTTCTTT
NA	TRBV29-1	TRBJ1-2	TRBD1	CSVRGQAGYTF	TGCAGCGTCCGGGGACAGGCCGGCTACACCTTC
NA	TRBV11-2	TRBJ2-7	NA	CASSLGEPSYEQYF	TGTGCCAGCAGCTTAGGAGAGCCTAGTTACGAGCAGTACTTC
NA	TRBV15	TRBJ2-5	TRBD2	CATTVAGGETQYF	TGTGCCACCACGGTAGCGGGGGGGGAGACCCAGTACTTC
NA	TRBV5-6	TRBJ2-5	TRBD1	CASSSWDRRETQYF	TGTGCCAGCAGCTCCTGGGACAGGCGGGAGACCCAGTACTTC
NA	TRBV6-5	TRBJ2-7	TRBD1	CASSYSPDRVQNEQYF	TGTGCCAGCAGTTACTCCCCGGACAGGGTACAAAACGAGCAGTACTTC
few	TRBV27	TRBJ1-6	NA	CASSPRVPREPLHF	TGTGCCAGCAGCCCCCGGGTCCCTCGGGAACCCCTCCACTTT
once	TRBV4-3	TRBJ1-4	NA	CASSLNDRSDEKLFF	TGCGCCAGCAGCCTCAACGACAGGAGCGATGAAAAACTGTTTTTT
few	TRBV24-1	TRBJ1-2	TRBD1	CATSDPGQTYGYTF	TGTGCCACCAGTGACCCGGGACAGACCTATGGCTACACCTTC
NA	TRBV30	TRBJ2-3	TRBD1	CAWSPTGTGLDTQYF	TGTGCCTGGAGTCCGACCGGGACAGGGTTGGATACGCAGTATTTT
NA	TRBV7-2	TRBJ2-3	TRBD2	CASSLESGARGDTQYF	TGTGCCAGCAGCTTAGAGAGCGGGGCCAGAGGAGATACGCAGTATTTT